This TCR beta chain appears in the sequencing data of a study of blood T cell repertoires in COVID-19. Study overall: Sites in the United States, Italy and Spain provided acute and convalescent COVID-19 samples. The cDNA or gDNA used as material had been derived from T cells, B-cell-depleted T cells, or PBMCs.

Authors' processing steps: Amplifying reference gene primers gave estimates of nucleated cell counts. Some clones are missing from TCRdb's copy, which holds only in-frame ones; the method was immunoSEQ multiplex PCR. V and J calls and clone size are given by that table; D and trimming were obtained from the DNA. The repertoire includes 36,000 or so clones, 88% of them detected once, and roughly 4.5% sits in the top ten. Trimming removed 4 bases from V and 5 bases from J; junction bases left unmatched: 7. The CDR3 is made up of 15 amino acids. Germline V CDR1 and CDR2: PRHDT, FYEKMQ (reference sequence).

The receptor was isolated from a woman aged 70 to 79 with active COVID-19. Sequenced: peripheral blood. The chain has TRBV13 and TRBJ2-5; TRBD1 agrees at 10 bases. The CDR3 DNA is TGTGCCAGCAGCTCCTTGACAGGGGGCGCTGAGACCCAGTACTTC. It is translated as CASSSLTGGAETQYF.